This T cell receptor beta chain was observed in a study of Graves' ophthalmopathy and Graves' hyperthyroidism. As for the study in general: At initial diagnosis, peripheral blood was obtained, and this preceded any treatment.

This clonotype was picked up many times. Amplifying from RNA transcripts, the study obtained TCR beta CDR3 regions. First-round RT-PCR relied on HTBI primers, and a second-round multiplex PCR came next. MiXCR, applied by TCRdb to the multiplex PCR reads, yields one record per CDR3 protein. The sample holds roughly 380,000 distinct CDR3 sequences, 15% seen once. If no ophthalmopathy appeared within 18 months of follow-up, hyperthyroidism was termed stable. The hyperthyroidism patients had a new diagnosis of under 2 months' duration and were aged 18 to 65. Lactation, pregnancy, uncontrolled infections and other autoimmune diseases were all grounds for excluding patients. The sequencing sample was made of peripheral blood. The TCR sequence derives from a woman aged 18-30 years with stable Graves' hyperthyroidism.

CDR3 region: CSASTPRGLGYGYTF. CDR3 nucleotides: TGCAGTGCTAGCACCCCCCGGGGATTAGGCTATGGCTACACCTTC. The chain links TRBV20-1 to TRBJ1-2; D gene uncertain. The CDR3 sequence is 15 residues long. Trimming took 3 bases from V and 4 from J, leaving 18 bases between them. CDR1 is DFQATT and CDR2 is SNEGSKA in the germline V gene (reference sequence).